The 16 T cell receptor beta chains reported below all come from one sample, sequenced in a study of T cell repertoires in cytomegalovirus infection. No cognate antigen is known for these TCRs. One entry per CDR3 protein, called by TCRdb with MiXCR from the reads. The sample yields hundreds of thousands of distinct CDR3 sequences, around 35% seen once. Sequenced here: cultured PBMCs, sampled from culture after CMV antigen stimulation. The receptors were gathered from a human donor in good health (CMV status not recorded). Some clones in this sample may be carry-over from other donors' samples.

The table lists this clonotype with a few counts. The chain combines TRBV11-2 with TRBJ2-1; D may be TRBD2 (6 bases). Per the germline V gene, CDR1 is SGHAT and CDR2 is FQNNGV. Between the trimmed V and J ends, which lost 1 base and 6 bases, there was a span of 19 bases. This CDR3 comprises 17 residues. The CDR3 loop is CASSLGGSSVVRNEQFF. The DNA of the CDR3 is TGTGCCAGCAGCTTAGGGGGATCTAGCGTGGTACGCAATGAGCAGTTCTTC.

The chain joins TRBV29-1 to TRBJ2-1; D is possibly TRBD1 (6 bases). Germline values: CDR1 SQVTM, CDR2 ANQGSEA. The CDR3 spans 13 residues. Trimming stripped 7 bases from V and 8 bases from J, with 18 bases between. CDR3 sequence: CSAEGDVIDEQFF. As DNA, the CDR3 is TGCAGCGCCGAGGGGGATGTTATAGATGAGCAGTTCTTC.

This chain uses TRBV27 with TRBJ1-1; perhaps TRBD1 as D (5 bases). Germline-derived CDR1 and CDR2 are MNHEY and SMNVEV (reference sequence). Trimming removed 7 bases at V and 11 bases at J, with 20 bases between. This CDR3 is built from 13 residues. CDR3 coding DNA: TGTGCCAGCACCTTACCGGGGCCAAAGCGGGCTTTCTTT. Its protein product is CASTLPGPKRAFF.

This clonotype was counted at least ten times. The V and J genes are TRBV7-6 and TRBJ2-3, with TRBD1 matching 7 bases. Germline CDR1 reads SGHVS; CDR2 reads FNYEAQ. V shed 1 base, J shed 2 bases, and the junction held 9 bases outside the gene matches. The CDR3 is 17 residues long. For the CDR3, the DNA is TGTGCCAGCAGCTTAGTCGACAGGGAAACGGACACAGATACGCAGTATTTT. This gives the protein CASSLVDRETDTDTQYF.

The rearrangement joins TRBV19 to TRBJ2-7; D gene ambiguous. This CDR3 comprises 13 residues. Germline CDR1 reads LNHDA; CDR2 reads SQIVND (reference sequence). Trimming removed 9 bases from V and 3 bases from J, with 15 bases in between. In DNA, the CDR3 is TGTGCCAGACCGCGAACAAACTACTACGAGCAGTACTTC. Amino acid sequence: CARPRTNYYEQYF. Drawing the rest from reference TRBV19 and TRBJ2-7, the complete variable domain is DGGITQSPKYLFRKEGQNVTLSCEQNLNHDAMYWYRQDPGQGLRLIYYSQIVNDFQKGDIAEGYSVSREKKESFPLTVTSAQKNPTAFYLCARPRTNYYEQYFGPGTRLTVT.

This clonotype was counted between two and nine times. V is TRBV6-2 or TRBV6-3 and J is TRBJ2-2; 7 nucleotides align to TRBD1. V was pared by 9 bases and J by 0 bases, with 4 bases of the junction left unmatched. The V gene's germline CDR1 is MNHEY and CDR2 SVGEGT. This CDR3 has 14 amino acids. Written as DNA, the CDR3 is TGTGCCAGTCACAGGGGACCGAACACCGGGGAGCTGTTTTTT. This encodes CASHRGPNTGELFF.

The sample holds one count of this clonotype. The genes are TRBV6-2 or TRBV6-3 and TRBJ1-5; D gene uncertain. Germline lookup yields CDR1 MNHEY and CDR2 SVGEGT. This CDR3 contains 14 residues. V lost 4 bases and J 3 bases, leaving 10 bases between the germline ends. The CDR3 reads CASSSRASNQPQHF. CDR3 nucleotide sequence: TGTGCCAGCAGTTCCCGGGCCTCCAATCAGCCCCAGCATTTT.

The chain couples TRBV7-3 to TRBJ2-7, with TRBD2 identical over 12 bases. The CDR3 has 15 amino acids. The germline V gene has CDR1 SGHTA and CDR2 FQGTGA. The junction had 4 bases not matched to a gene; V was cut back by 4 bases and J by 3 bases. In nucleotides, the CDR3 is TGTGCCAGCAGCTCCCTAGCGGGAGGGCACTACGAGCAGTACTTC. Translation gives CASSSLAGGHYEQYF.

This clonotype showed up just a few times. V is TRBV4-1 and J is TRBJ1-2, with TRBD1 as a possible D gene (6 bases). This CDR3 comprises 17 residues. Between the trimmed V and J ends, which lost 0 bases and 4 bases, there was a span of 18 bases. The germline V gene has CDR1 MGHRA and CDR2 YSYEKL. CDR3 DNA: TGCGCCAGCAGCCAAGAGTGGTCCGGCAGGGGTAGCTATGGCTACACCTTC. It specifies CASSQEWSGRGSYGYTF.

The J gene is TRBJ2-7, the V gene TRBV20-1, with unresolved D. Germline V gives CDR1 DFQATT, CDR2 SNEGSKA (reference sequence). Trimming stripped 2 bases from V and 3 bases from J, with 14 bases between. The CDR3 runs 14 residues. The CDR3 loop reads CSARLRQADYEQYF. The CDR3 DNA reads TGCAGTGCTAGACTACGCCAGGCGGACTACGAGCAGTACTTC.

V gene TRBV19 combines with J gene TRBJ1-1, with 7 bases identical to TRBD1. In germline, CDR1 is LNHDA, CDR2 SQIVND (reference sequence). The CDR3 loop spans 16 amino acids. V trimming: 1 base; J trimming: 4 bases; junction bases outside the gene matches: 9. CDR3 nucleotides: TGTGCCAGTAGTATAGTTAAGGGGGCGCGGGGCACTGAAGCTTTCTTT. Translating gives CASSIVKGARGTEAFF.

Only a few counts were recorded for this clonotype. V gene TRBV7-8 combines with J gene TRBJ2-7; 8 bases are shared with TRBD2. The CDR3 is 15 amino acids. Germline V gene lookup returns CDR1 SGHVS and CDR2 FQNEAQ. V lost 5 bases, J lost 0 bases, and 6 bases stayed unmatched. The CDR3 is CASSMIGTSSYEQYF. CDR3 in DNA: TGTGCCAGCAGCATGATCGGGACTAGCTCCTACGAGCAGTACTTC.

The chain carries TRBV7-9 and TRBJ2-2, with 9 bases that match TRBD1. Germline V gene lookup returns CDR1 SEHNR and CDR2 FQNEAQ (reference sequence). The CDR3 totals 20 residues. J gave up 1 base and V 3 bases, and 15 bases lay outside the gene matches. CDR3 DNA: TGTGCCAGCAGCTTCCCCACCGGACAGGGGCACGACGGGAACACCGGGGAGCTGTTTTTT. Its translation is CASSFPTGQGHDGNTGELFF.

The rearrangement uses TRBV28 and TRBJ2-5, with D perhaps assigned TRBD1 or TRBD2 (5 bases each). V was pared by 7 bases and J by 5 bases, with 17 bases between. This CDR3 is 14 amino acids long. Germline V gives CDR1 MDHEN, CDR2 SYDVKM. CDR3 sequence (DNA): TGTGCCAGCAACCGTCAGGGAGTGTACGAGACCCAGTACTTC. This codes for CASNRQGVYETQYF. Drawing the rest from reference TRBV28 and TRBJ2-5, the complete variable domain is DVKVTQSSRYLVKRTGEKVFLECVQDMDHENMFWYRQDPGLGLRLIYFSYDVKMKEKGDIPEGYSVSREKKERFSLILESASTNQTSMYLCASNRQGVYETQYFGPGTRLLVL.

In its sample, this clonotype was seen a few times. The chain couples TRBV27 to TRBJ2-3; 10 nucleotides match TRBD2. CDR1 MNHEY and CDR2 SMNVEV come from the germline V gene (reference sequence). V was pared by 7 bases and J by 2 bases, with 3 bases of the junction left unmatched. The CDR3 has 14 amino acids. The CDR3: CASKAGGYTDTQYF. In nucleotides, the CDR3 is TGTGCCAGCAAAGCGGGGGGGTACACAGATACGCAGTATTTT.

The chain combines TRBV7-7 with TRBJ2-2, with 11 nucleotides matching TRBD2. The germline gives CDR1 SSHAT, CDR2 FNYEAQ (reference sequence). J was trimmed by 5 bases and V by 5 bases; bases with no gene match: 4. This CDR3 region has 15 residues. As DNA, the CDR3 is TGTGCCAGCAGCGCCCGGACTAGCGGGACCGGGGAGCTGTTTTTT. Translating it yields CASSARTSGTGELFF.